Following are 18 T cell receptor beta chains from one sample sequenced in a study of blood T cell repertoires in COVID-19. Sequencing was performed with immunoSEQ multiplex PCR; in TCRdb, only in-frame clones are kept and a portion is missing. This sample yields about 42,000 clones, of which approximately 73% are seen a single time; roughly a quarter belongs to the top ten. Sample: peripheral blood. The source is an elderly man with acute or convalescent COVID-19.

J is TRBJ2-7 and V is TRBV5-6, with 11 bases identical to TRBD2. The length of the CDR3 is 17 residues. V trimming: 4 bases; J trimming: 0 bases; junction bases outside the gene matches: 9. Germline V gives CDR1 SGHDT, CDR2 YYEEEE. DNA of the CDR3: TGTGCCAGCAGCGTTGGGCGACTAGCGGGGAGCTCCTACGAGCAGTACTTC. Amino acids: CASSVGRLAGSSYEQYF.

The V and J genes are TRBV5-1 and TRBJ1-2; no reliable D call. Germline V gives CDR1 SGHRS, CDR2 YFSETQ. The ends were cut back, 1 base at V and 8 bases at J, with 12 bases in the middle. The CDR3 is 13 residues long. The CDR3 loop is CASSLLADGGYTF. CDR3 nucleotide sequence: TGCGCCAGCAGCTTGCTAGCAGACGGCGGCTACACCTTC.

The CDR3 region has the DNA TGCGCCAGCAGCTTAACGTCTCGGGGGGCTGACTATGGCTACACCTTC. Translated: CASSLTSRGADYGYTF. This chain uses TRBV5-1 with TRBJ1-2, with a weak D call TRBD1 (6 bases). Germline CDR1 is SGHRS and CDR2 is YFSETQ. The CDR3 extends over 16 amino acids. The V and J ends lost 2 bases and 3 bases respectively, with 17 bases between them.

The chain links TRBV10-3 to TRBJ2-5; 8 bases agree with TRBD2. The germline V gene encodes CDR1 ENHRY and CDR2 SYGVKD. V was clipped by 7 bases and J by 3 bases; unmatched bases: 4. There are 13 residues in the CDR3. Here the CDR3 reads CAIKAGAEETQYF. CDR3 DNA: TGTGCCATCAAAGCGGGGGCCGAAGAGACCCAGTACTTC.

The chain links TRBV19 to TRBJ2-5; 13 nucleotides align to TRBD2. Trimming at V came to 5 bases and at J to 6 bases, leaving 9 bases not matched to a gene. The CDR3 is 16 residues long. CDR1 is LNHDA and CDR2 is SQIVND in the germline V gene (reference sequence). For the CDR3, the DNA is TGTGCCAGTAGTCTCAGGACTAGCGGGGGCGGTAAGACCCAGTACTTC. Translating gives CASSLRTSGGGKTQYF. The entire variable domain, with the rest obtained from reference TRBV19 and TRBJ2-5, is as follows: DGGITQSPKYLFRKEGQNVTLSCEQNLNHDAMYWYRQDPGQGLRLIYYSQIVNDFQKGDIAEGYSVSREKKESFPLTVTSAQKNPTAFYLCASSLRTSGGGKTQYFGPGTRLLVL.

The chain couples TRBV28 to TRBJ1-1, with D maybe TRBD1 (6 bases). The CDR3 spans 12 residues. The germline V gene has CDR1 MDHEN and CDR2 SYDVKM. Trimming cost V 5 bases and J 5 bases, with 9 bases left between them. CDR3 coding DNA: TGTGCCAGCAGTGTAACAGGGACTGAAGCTTTCTTT. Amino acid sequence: CASSVTGTEAFF.

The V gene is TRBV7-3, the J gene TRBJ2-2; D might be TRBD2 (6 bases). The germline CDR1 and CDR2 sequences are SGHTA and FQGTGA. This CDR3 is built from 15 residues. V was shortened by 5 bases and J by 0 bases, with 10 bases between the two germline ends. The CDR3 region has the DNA TGTGCCAGCAGCCCTGGGACTCCGAACACCGGGGAGCTGTTTTTT. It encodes CASSPGTPNTGELFF.

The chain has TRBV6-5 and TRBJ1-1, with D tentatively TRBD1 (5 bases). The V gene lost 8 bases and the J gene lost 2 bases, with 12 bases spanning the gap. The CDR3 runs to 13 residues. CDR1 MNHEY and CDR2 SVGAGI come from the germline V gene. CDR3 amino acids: CASYKQANTEAFF. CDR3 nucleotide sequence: TGTGCCAGCTACAAACAGGCCAACACTGAAGCTTTCTTT.

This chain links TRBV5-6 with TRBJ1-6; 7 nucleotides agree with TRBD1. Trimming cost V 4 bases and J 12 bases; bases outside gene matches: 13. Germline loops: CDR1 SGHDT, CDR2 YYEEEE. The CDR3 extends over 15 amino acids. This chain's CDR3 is CASSEQGTGVRPLHF. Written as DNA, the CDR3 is TGTGCCAGCAGCGAACAGGGGACGGGGGTAAGACCCCTCCACTTT.

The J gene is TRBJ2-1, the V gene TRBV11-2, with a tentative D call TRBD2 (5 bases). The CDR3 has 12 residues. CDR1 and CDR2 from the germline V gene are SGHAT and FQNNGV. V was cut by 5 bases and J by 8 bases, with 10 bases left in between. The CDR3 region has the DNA TGTGCCAGCAGCCCTGGACTCTATGAGCAGTTCTTC. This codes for CASSPGLYEQFF.

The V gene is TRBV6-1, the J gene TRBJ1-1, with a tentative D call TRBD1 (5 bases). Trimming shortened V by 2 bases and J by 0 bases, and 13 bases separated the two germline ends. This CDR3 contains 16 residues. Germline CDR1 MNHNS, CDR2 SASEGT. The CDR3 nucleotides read TGTGCCAGCAGTGAACAGGGTCCTCCCATGAACACTGAAGCTTTCTTT. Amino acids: CASSEQGPPMNTEAFF.

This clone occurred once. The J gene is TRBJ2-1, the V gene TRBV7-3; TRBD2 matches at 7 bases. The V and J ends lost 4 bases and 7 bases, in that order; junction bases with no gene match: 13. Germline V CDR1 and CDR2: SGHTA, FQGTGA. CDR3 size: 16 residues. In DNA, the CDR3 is TGTGCCAGCAGCTCGCGGCCAGCGGGGTCTGGTAATGAGCAGTTCTTC. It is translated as CASSSRPAGSGNEQFF.

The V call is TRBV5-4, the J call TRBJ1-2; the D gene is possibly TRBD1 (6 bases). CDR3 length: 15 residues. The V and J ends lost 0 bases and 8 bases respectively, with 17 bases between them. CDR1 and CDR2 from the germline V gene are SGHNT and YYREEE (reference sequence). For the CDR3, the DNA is TGTGCCAGCAGCTTGGCCTCGAACAGGGTAGAGGGCTACACCTTC. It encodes CASSLASNRVEGYTF.

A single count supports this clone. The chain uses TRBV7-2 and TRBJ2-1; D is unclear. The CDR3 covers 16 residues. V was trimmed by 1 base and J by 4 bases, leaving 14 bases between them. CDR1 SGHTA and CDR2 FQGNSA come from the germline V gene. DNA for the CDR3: TGTGCCAGCAGCTTAGTAGGAGCGATATCTTACAATGAGCAGTTCTTC. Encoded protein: CASSLVGAISYNEQFF.

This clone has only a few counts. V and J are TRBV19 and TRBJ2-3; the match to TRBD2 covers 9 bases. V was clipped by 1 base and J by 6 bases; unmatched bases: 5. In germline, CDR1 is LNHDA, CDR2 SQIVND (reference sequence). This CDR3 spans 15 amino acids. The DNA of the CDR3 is TGTGCCAGTAGTATAGGCGGGAGGGCCGGGGATACGCAGTATTTT. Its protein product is CASSIGGRAGDTQYF.

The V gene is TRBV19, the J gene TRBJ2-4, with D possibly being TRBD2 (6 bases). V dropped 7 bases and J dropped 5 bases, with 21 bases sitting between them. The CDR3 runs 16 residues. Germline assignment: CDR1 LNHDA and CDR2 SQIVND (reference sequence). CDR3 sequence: CASTLSGRLRENIQYF. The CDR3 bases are TGTGCCAGTACCCTAAGCGGGCGGTTAAGGGAAAACATTCAGTACTTC.

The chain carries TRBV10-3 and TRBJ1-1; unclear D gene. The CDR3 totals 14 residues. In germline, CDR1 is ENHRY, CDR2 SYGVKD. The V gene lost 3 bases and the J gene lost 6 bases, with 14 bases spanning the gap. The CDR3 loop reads CAISDRGGTPEAFF. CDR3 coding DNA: TGTGCCATCAGTGACCGCGGCGGAACACCTGAAGCTTTCTTT.

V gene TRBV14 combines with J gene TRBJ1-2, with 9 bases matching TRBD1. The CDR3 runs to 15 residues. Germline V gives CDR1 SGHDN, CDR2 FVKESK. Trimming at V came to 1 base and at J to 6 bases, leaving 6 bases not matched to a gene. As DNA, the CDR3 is TGTGCCAGCAGCCAAGGTGGGACAGGGTGGAATGGCTACACCTTC. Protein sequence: CASSQGGTGWNGYTF.